This record looks at one T cell receptor beta chain sequence and its context. Its target is unknown. This CDR3 has 15 residues. In germline, CDR1 is MGHRA, CDR2 YSYEKL. Trimming left V 3 bases short and J 4 bases short, with 15 bases between. This sample was taken from a study of early stage breast cancer tumors. Study-wide background: Of some 15 invasive breast tumors, twelve were hormone receptor-positive, HER2-negative. Study-wide findings and caveats: Chain pairing and CD4, CD8 or FOXP3 expression were not captured.

Each sample had two DNA replicates, about 0.52 ug blood or about 1.5 ug tissue. Libraries were prepared by immunoSEQ multiplex PCR; TCRdb keeps only in-frame clonotypes and omits some of them. The top ten clones hold 8.5% of a sample with approximately 30,000 clones, under 60% of them seen once. The chain recombines TRBV4-1 with TRBJ1-2; no firm D call. Sequencing was performed on breast tumor tissue. The source of this sequence is a person between 50 and 60 years old with breast cancer. CDR3 in amino acids: CASSQTGVSLYGYTF. Written as DNA, the CDR3 is TGCGCCAGCAGCCAGACGGGAGTTTCTCTCTATGGCTACACCTTC.